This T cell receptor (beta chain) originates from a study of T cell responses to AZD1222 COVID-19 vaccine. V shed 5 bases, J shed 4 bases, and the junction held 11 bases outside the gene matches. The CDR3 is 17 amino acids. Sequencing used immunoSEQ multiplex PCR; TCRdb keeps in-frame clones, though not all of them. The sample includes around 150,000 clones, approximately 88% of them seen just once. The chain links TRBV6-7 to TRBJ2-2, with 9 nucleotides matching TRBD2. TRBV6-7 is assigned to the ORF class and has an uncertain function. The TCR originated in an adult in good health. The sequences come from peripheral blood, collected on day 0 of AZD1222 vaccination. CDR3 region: CASSHPPGGRATGELFF. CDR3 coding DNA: TGTGCCAGCAGTCACCCCCCTGGCGGGAGGGCCACCGGGGAGCTGTTTTTT.